These 28 T cell receptor beta chains originate from one sample sequenced in a study of vaccination and CD4 T cells after COVID-19. Treatment here: roughly 10-day PBMC culture with coronavirus spike peptide pools or control peptides (ViraFEST assay). The unexposed donor gave CD4+ T cells before the COVID-19 pandemic (2011-2018). Cultured CD4+ T-cell DNA underwent Oncomine TCR Beta short-read sequencing. Genomic DNA was isolated from cultured CD4+ T cells. One entry per CDR3 protein, called by TCRdb with MiXCR from the PCR reads. The table shows 7,500 to 9,500 distinct CDR3 sequences, with 25% to 30% occurring only once. Antigens of these TCRs are unknown. Material: CD4+ T cells from blood, cultured in vitro. The receptor source for this set is a human donor in good health.

The V call is TRBV20-1, the J call TRBJ1-1; D is unclear. In germline, CDR1 is DFQATT, CDR2 SNEGSKA (reference sequence). The CDR3 sequence is 15 residues long. V was clipped by 2 bases and J by 0 bases, with 13 bases between them. CDR3 DNA sequence: TGCAGTGCTAGACCCGGGTCTTTTATGAACACTGAAGCTTTCTTT. Amino acid sequence: CSARPGSFMNTEAFF.

For this clonotype: A read error is possible here, since a much larger clone lies one base away. The chain couples TRBV20-1 to TRBJ2-3; TRBD1 agrees at 10 bases. The CDR3 runs to 17 residues. From germline, CDR1 is DFQATT and CDR2 SNEGSKA (reference sequence). The CDR3 coding sequence is TGCAGTACTAGAGTTTCTGCAGGGACAGGGGACACAGATACGCAGTATTTT. It specifies CSTRVSAGTGDTDTQYF.

In this sample, this clonotype turned up a few times. The chain links TRBV28 to TRBJ2-2, with unresolved D. The CDR3 sequence is 15 residues long. Trimming stripped 2 bases from V and 3 bases from J, with 10 bases between. Germline CDR1 is MDHEN and CDR2 is SYDVKM. The CDR3 DNA reads TGTGCCAGCAGTTTACTGGTCCAACACACCGGGGAGCTGTTTTTT. This gives the protein CASSLLVQHTGELFF.

The CDR3 loop is CASSLDNSPDTQYF. The CDR3 bases are TGTGCCAGCAGCTTGGACAATAGTCCAGATACGCAGTATTTT. This chain uses TRBV7-9 with TRBJ2-3; the D gene is possibly TRBD1 (5 bases). V lost 3 bases and J 4 bases, leaving 11 bases between the germline ends. The CDR3 is 14 residues long. Germline CDR1 is SEHNR and CDR2 is FQNEAQ (reference sequence).

The chain uses TRBV5-1 and TRBJ2-7; maybe TRBD2 (5 bases). Per germline, CDR1 SGHRS and CDR2 YFSETQ. CDR3 size: 15 residues. V was shortened by 2 bases and J by 6 bases, with 18 bases between the two germline ends. The CDR3 sequence is CASSLASRRRTEQYF. The CDR3 region has the DNA TGCGCCAGCAGCTTAGCCTCACGACGGAGGACCGAGCAGTACTTC.

J is TRBJ2-3 and V is TRBV7-2; possibly TRBD2 for D (6 bases). CDR3 length equals 22 residues. From germline, CDR1 is SGHTA and CDR2 FQGNSA. Trimming shortened V by 5 bases and J by 0 bases, and 33 bases separated the two germline ends. The CDR3 region is CASSRLRSSVGRAGTSTDTQYF. The CDR3 nucleotides read TGTGCCAGCAGCCGTCTCCGGTCGTCAGTGGGTCGAGCGGGCACGAGCACAGATACGCAGTATTTT. Using reference TRBV7-2 and TRBJ2-3 for the parts outside the CDR3, the full variable domain is GAGVSQSPSNKVTEKGKDVELRCDPISGHTALYWYRQSLGQGLEFLIYFQGNSAPDKSGLPSDRFSAERTGGSVSTLTIQRTQQEDSAVYLCASSRLRSSVGRAGTSTDTQYFGPGTRLTVL.

The rearrangement links TRBV29-1 to TRBJ1-1, with D unclear. V was clipped by 0 bases and J by 5 bases, with 16 bases between them. The germline V gene has CDR1 SQVTM and CDR2 ANQGSEA. This CDR3 contains 15 residues. CDR3 nucleotides: TGCAGCGTTGAAGAGTTAGTAGGCAGTATGACTGAAGCTTTCTTT. It translates to CSVEELVGSMTEAFF.

The chain combines TRBV7-9 with TRBJ2-1; 8 bases are a match to TRBD2. The CDR3 spans 16 residues. The V segment lost 5 bases and the J segment 1 base; nucleotides outside the gene matches: 7. Germline V gives CDR1 SEHNR, CDR2 FQNEAQ (reference sequence). The CDR3 DNA sequence: TGTGCCAGCAGCCTTTTGAGCGGGAGATCCTACAATGAGCAGTTCTTC. This gives the protein CASSLLSGRSYNEQFF. The whole variable domain, remainder taken from reference TRBV7-9 and TRBJ2-1, is DTGVSQNPRHKITKRGQNVTFRCDPISEHNRLYWYRQTLGQGPEFLTYFQNEAQLEKSRLLSDRFSAERPKGSFSTLEIQRTEQGDSAMYLCASSLLSGRSYNEQFFGPGTRLTVL.

The chain carries TRBV4-1 and TRBJ2-1, with D maybe TRBD2 (6 bases). This CDR3 comprises 13 residues. Per germline, CDR1 MGHRA and CDR2 YSYEKL. Trimming left V 5 bases short and J 4 bases short, with 9 bases between. Written as DNA, the CDR3 is TGCGCCAGCAGCAGGGACTCATACAATGAGCAGTTCTTC. Residues: CASSRDSYNEQFF.

The chain joins TRBV6-1 to TRBJ1-5; D possibly corresponds to TRBD1 (6 bases). V lost 5 bases, J lost 1 base, and 12 bases lay in between. The CDR3 totals 15 residues. CDR1 MNHNS and CDR2 SASEGT come from the germline V gene. The CDR3 loop is CASSRTVQSNQPQHF. The CDR3 nucleotides are TGTGCCAGCAGTCGGACAGTGCAAAGCAATCAGCCCCAGCATTTT.

This clonotype was detected only a few times. DNA of the CDR3: TGCAGTGCGACTAAGGGGGTAGATGAGCAGTTCTTC. This gives the protein CSATKGVDEQFF. The chain joins TRBV20-1 to TRBJ2-1; weak D call: TRBD1 (6 bases). Trimming left V 6 bases short and J 8 bases short, with 14 bases between. The V gene's germline CDR1 is DFQATT and CDR2 SNEGSKA (reference sequence). CDR3 size: 12 residues.

This clonotype was detected only a few times. The rearrangement joins TRBV7-2 to TRBJ2-1, with D tentatively TRBD2 (6 bases). Germline V gene sequence: CDR1 SGHTA, CDR2 FQGNSA. The CDR3 runs to 14 residues. The V and J ends lost 5 bases and 6 bases respectively, with 14 bases between them. CDR3 in amino acids: CASSPREEFNEQFF. CDR3 sequence (DNA): TGTGCCAGCAGCCCCAGGGAGGAGTTCAATGAGCAGTTCTTC. Full variable domain (missing parts from reference TRBV7-2 and TRBJ2-1): GAGVSQSPSNKVTEKGKDVELRCDPISGHTALYWYRQSLGQGLEFLIYFQGNSAPDKSGLPSDRFSAERTGGSVSTLTIQRTQQEDSAVYLCASSPREEFNEQFFGPGTRLTVL.

The rearrangement links TRBV28 to TRBJ1-1; no clear D gene. Germline V gene sequence: CDR1 MDHEN, CDR2 SYDVKM. The CDR3 covers 15 residues. With 2 bases removed from V and 2 bases from J, the gap between germline ends came to 12 bases. Here the CDR3 DNA reads TGTGCCAGCAGTTTAAGTGGCAGGTTAAACACTGAAGCTTTCTTT. This gives the protein CASSLSGRLNTEAFF.

The rearrangement joins TRBV5-8 to TRBJ1-1; a possible D gene is TRBD1 (5 bases). Deletions cut 4 bases from V and 5 bases from J, with 15 bases between. The CDR3 has 14 amino acids. Germline lookup yields CDR1 SGHTS and CDR2 YDEGEE. CDR3 DNA sequence: TGTGCCAGCAGCCTGGGACGGGGGAGGACTGAAGCTTTCTTT. Residues: CASSLGRGRTEAFF.

The chain employs TRBV21-1 and TRBJ1-5; the table names TRBD1, a call not compared with the DNA. TRBV21-1 is recorded as a pseudogene. This CDR3 is built from 15 residues. In DNA, the CDR3 is TGTGCCAGCAGCAAAGTAGCCGGGGTTGCTCAGCCCCAGCATTTT. It codes for CASSKVAGVAQPQHF.

In its sample, this clonotype ranks as medium-sized. The J gene is TRBJ1-5, the V gene TRBV15, with no clear D. The CDR3 length is 13 residues. From germline, CDR1 is LNHNV and CDR2 YYDKDF (reference sequence). V was shortened by 5 bases and J by 4 bases, with 9 bases between the two germline ends. The CDR3 loop is CATSRGYNQPQHF. The CDR3, as DNA: TGTGCCACCAGCCGAGGATATAATCAGCCCCAGCATTTT.

The chain links TRBV20-1 to TRBJ2-1, with TRBD1 matching 8 bases. CDR1 and CDR2 from the germline V gene are DFQATT and SNEGSKA (reference sequence). The CDR3 contains 14 residues. Trimming removed 3 bases from V and 4 bases from J; junction bases left unmatched: 5. CDR3 sequence reads: CSASKTGAYNEQFF. The CDR3 DNA follows: TGCAGTGCTAGTAAGACAGGGGCATACAATGAGCAGTTCTTC.

The gene calls are TRBV6-2 or TRBV6-3 and TRBJ2-5; D uncertain. Trimming left V 2 bases short and J 7 bases short, with 11 bases between. Germline V lookup: CDR1 MNHEY, CDR2 SVGEGT. CDR3 size: 13 residues. CDR3 sequence (DNA): TGTGCCAGCAGTTACAAGATCCTCGGGACCCAGTACTTC. It encodes CASSYKILGTQYF.

The chain links TRBV5-4 to TRBJ2-7, with 10 bases lining up with TRBD2. V shed 4 bases and J 4 bases; nucleotides not matched to a gene: 14. CDR3 size: 17 residues. Germline loops: CDR1 SGHNT, CDR2 YYREEE (reference sequence). The CDR3 here is CASSSGRARSSWYEQYF. DNA for the CDR3: TGTGCCAGCAGCAGCGGGAGGGCCCGGTCTTCATGGTACGAGCAGTACTTC. The variable domain in full, completed from reference TRBV5-4 and TRBJ2-7, reads ETGVTQSPTHLIKTRGQQVTLRCSSQSGHNTVSWYQQALGQGPQFIFQYYREEENGRGNFPPRFSGLQFPNYSSELNVNALELDDSALYLCASSSGRARSSWYEQYFGPGTRLTVT.

Within the sample, this clonotype is medium-sized. The chain is built from TRBV20-1 and TRBJ1-5, with D perhaps TRBD1 (6 bases). CDR1 is DFQATT, CDR2 SNEGSKA, per germline (reference sequence). The CDR3 has 15 residues. V was shortened by 3 bases and J by 1 base, with 13 bases between the two germline ends. CDR3 DNA sequence: TGCAGTGCTAGTCGGACAGCTATCAGCAATCAGCCCCAGCATTTT. It yields the protein CSASRTAISNQPQHF.

This clonotype was seen only a few times. The J gene is TRBJ2-3, the V gene TRBV24-1, with D perhaps TRBD1 or TRBD2 (5 bases each). Germline V gives CDR1 KGHDR, CDR2 SFDVKD. Deletions cut 0 bases from V and 4 bases from J, with 7 bases between. The CDR3 has 14 amino acids. The CDR3 loop reads CATSDLGTADTQYF. The CDR3 DNA is TGTGCCACCAGTGATTTGGGGACGGCAGATACGCAGTATTTT.

This clonotype appeared a few times. The V and J genes are TRBV7-9 and TRBJ2-2; 7 bases line up with TRBD2. Per the germline V gene, CDR1 is SEHNR and CDR2 is FQNEAQ (reference sequence). The CDR3 runs 16 residues. The J segment lost 6 bases and the V segment lost 4 bases, leaving 11 bases of the junction unmatched. DNA for the CDR3: TGTGCCAGCAGCTACCGGGCAGGGAGGGCCCCCGGGGAGCTGTTTTTT. Translation: CASSYRAGRAPGELFF.

This clonotype is medium-sized (0.01 to 0.1%) in the sample. The chain combines TRBV10-3 with TRBJ1-6; weak D call: TRBD1 (6 bases). CDR3 size: 14 residues. CDR1 and CDR2 (germline): ENHRY, SYGVKD. The V end was cut by 0 bases, the J end by 8 bases, with 8 bases between. The CDR3 spells CAISESDRDSPLHF. The CDR3 coding sequence is TGTGCCATCAGTGAGTCGGACAGAGATTCACCCCTCCACTTT.

V is TRBV6-2 or TRBV6-3 and J is TRBJ2-2; D may be TRBD1 or TRBD2 (5 bases each). CDR3 length equals 15 residues. The germline gives CDR1 MNHEY, CDR2 SVGEGT. Trimming took off 5 bases at V and 6 bases at J, with 16 bases between the two ends. For the CDR3, the DNA is TGTGCCAGCAGTAATCGAGGGAAAGGGGCCGGGGAGCTGTTTTTT. It encodes CASSNRGKGAGELFF.

The table lists this clonotype with a few counts. The rearrangement uses TRBV6-9 and TRBJ2-1, with 11 bases matching TRBD2. Unmatched junction bases numbered 9, after V lost 8 bases and J lost 6 bases. This CDR3 has 15 amino acids. The V gene's germline CDR1 is MNHGY and CDR2 SVAAGI. In nucleotides, the CDR3 is TGTGCCAGCGGGGGCTCCGGGACTAGCGGCAATGAGCAGTTCTTC. Its protein product is CASGGSGTSGNEQFF.

This clonotype was recorded a few times. CDR3 bases: TGTGCCAGCAGTACCCGACGGCGTCGCACAGATACGCAGTATTTT. Protein sequence: CASSTRRRRTDTQYF. This chain joins TRBV28 and TRBJ2-3; D ambiguous. The CDR3 has 15 residues. Germline V gene sequence: CDR1 MDHEN, CDR2 SYDVKM. V lost 5 bases to trimming and J lost 1 base, with 13 bases between them.

The table lists this clonotype with a few counts. This sequence joins TRBV20-1 and TRBJ2-1; a possible D gene is TRBD2 (6 bases). The CDR3 covers 14 residues. The V end was cut by 2 bases, the J end by 10 bases, with 18 bases between. In germline, CDR1 is DFQATT, CDR2 SNEGSKA (reference sequence). CDR3 loop: CSARTASARREQFF. DNA for the CDR3: TGCAGTGCTAGAACGGCTAGCGCACGTAGGGAGCAGTTCTTC.

The genes are TRBV6-2 or TRBV6-3 and TRBJ1-1; TRBD1 might be the D (5 bases). V was clipped by 2 bases and J by 4 bases, with 14 bases between them. CDR1 and CDR2 from the germline V gene are MNHEY and SVGEGT. The CDR3 is 15 amino acids. The CDR3 coding sequence is TGTGCCAGCAGTTACAGTGGAGGGGTTATCACTGAAGCTTTCTTT. This gives the protein CASSYSGGVITEAFF.